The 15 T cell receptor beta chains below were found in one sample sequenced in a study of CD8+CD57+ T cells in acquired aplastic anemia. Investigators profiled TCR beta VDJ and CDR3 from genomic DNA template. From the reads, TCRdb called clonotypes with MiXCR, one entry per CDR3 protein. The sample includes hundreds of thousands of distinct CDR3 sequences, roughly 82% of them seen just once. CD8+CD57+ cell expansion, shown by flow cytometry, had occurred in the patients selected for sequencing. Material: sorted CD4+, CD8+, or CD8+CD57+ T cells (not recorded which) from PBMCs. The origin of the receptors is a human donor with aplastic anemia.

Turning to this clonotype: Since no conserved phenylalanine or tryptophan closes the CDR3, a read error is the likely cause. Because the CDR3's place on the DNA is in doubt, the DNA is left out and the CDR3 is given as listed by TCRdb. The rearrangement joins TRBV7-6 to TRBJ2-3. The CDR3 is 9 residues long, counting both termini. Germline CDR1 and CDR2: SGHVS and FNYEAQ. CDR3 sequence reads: CASSLEASY.

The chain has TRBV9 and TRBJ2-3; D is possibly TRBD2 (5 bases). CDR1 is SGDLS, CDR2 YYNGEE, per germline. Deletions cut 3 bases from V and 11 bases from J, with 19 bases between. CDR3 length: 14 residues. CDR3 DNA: TGTGCCAGCAGCGGGGCTGGAGGTGGTGGTAAGCAGTATTTT. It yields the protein CASSGAGGGGKQYF.

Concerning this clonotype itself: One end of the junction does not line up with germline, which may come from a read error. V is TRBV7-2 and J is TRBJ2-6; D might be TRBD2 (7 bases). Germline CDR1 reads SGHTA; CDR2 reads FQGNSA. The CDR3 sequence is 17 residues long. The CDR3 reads CASTLGGGPAGANVLTF. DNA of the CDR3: TGTGCCAGCACCTTAGGGGGGGGCCCCGCTGGGGCCAACGTCCTGACTTTC. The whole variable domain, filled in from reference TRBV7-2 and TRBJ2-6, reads GAGVSQSPSNKVTEKGKDVELRCDPISGHTALYWYRQSLGQGLEFLIYFQGNSAPDKSGLPSDRFSAERTGGSVSTLTIQRTQQEDSAVYLCASTLGGGPAGANVLTFGAGSRLTVL.

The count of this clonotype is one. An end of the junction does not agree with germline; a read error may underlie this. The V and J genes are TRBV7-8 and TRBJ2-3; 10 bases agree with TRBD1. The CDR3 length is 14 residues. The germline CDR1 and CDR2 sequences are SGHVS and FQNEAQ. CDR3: CASSPTGGADTQYF. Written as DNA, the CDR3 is TGCGCCAGCAGCCCGACAGGGGGCGCAGATACGCAGTATTTT.

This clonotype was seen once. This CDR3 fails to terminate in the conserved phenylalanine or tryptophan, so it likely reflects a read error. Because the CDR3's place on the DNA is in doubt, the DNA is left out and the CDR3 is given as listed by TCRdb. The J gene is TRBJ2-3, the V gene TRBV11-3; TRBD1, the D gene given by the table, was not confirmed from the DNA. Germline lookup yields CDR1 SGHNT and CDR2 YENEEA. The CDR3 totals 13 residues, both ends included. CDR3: CASSLDLTENTES.

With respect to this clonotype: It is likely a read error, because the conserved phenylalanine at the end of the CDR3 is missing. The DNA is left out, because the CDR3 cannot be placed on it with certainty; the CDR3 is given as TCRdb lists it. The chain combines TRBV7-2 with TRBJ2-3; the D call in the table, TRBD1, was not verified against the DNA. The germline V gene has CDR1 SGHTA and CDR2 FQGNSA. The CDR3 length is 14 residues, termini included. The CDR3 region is CASSLTGGPDTEYL.

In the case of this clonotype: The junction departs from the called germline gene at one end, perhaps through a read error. DNA for the CDR3: TGTGCCAGCAGTGAAACAGGGTTCGATTCGCCCCTGCATTTT. Its protein is CASSETGFDSPLHF. The V gene is TRBV2, the J gene TRBJ1-5; D is perhaps TRBD1 (6 bases). Germline CDR1 reads SNHLY; CDR2 reads FYNNEI. The CDR3 has 14 residues.

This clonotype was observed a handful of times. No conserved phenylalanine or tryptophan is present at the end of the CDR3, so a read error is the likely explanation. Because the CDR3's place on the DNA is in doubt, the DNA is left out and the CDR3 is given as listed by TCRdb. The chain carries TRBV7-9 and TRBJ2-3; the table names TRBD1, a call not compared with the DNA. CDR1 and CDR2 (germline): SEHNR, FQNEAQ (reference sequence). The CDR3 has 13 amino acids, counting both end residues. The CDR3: CASSFERTGGRDE.

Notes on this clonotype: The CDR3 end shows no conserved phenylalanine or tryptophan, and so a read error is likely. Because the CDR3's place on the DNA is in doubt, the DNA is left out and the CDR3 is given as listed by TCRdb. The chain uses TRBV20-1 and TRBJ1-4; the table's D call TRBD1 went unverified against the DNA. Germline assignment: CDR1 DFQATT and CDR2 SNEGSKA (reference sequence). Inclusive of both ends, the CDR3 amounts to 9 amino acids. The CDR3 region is CSARNRGDL.

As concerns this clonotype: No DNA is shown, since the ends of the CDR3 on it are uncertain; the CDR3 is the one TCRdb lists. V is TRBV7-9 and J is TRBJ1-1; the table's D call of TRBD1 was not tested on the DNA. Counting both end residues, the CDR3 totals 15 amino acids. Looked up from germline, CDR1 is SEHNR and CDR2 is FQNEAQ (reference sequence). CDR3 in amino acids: CAIPDGTEAFFEQFF.

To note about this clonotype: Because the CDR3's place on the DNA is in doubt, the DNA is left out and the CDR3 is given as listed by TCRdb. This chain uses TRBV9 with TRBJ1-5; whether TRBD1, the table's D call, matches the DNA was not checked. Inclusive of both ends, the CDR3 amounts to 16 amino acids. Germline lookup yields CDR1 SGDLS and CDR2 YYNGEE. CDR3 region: CASGSGGNIQYFAQHF.

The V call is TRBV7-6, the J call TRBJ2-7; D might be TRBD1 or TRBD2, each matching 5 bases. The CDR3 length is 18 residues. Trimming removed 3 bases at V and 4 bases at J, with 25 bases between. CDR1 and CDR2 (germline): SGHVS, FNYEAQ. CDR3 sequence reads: CASSFRSDGTAISYEQYV. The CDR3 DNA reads TGTGCCAGCAGCTTTCGATCAGACGGGACGGCCATTTCGTACGAGCAGTACGTC.

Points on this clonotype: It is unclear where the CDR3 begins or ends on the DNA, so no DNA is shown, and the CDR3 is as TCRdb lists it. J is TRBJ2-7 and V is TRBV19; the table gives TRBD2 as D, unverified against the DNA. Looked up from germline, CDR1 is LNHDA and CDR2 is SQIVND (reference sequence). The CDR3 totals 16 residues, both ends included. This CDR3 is CASSIASEAYHEQFFV.

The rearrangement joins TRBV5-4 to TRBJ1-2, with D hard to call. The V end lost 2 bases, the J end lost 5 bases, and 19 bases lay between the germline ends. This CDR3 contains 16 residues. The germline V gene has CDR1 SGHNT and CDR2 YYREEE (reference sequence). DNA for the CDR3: TGTGCCAGCAGCTTTAAGAGCGACGGGCTCGTATATGGCTACACCTTC. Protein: CASSFKSDGLVYGYTF. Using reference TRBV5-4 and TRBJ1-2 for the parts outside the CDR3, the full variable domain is ETGVTQSPTHLIKTRGQQVTLRCSSQSGHNTVSWYQQALGQGPQFIFQYYREEENGRGNFPPRFSGLQFPNYSSELNVNALELDDSALYLCASSFKSDGLVYGYTFGSGTRLTVV.

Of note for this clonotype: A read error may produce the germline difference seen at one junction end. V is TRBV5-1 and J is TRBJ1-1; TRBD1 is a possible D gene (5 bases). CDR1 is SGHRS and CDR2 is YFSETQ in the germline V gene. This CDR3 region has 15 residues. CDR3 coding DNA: TGTGCCAGCAGCTTAGACGTGACAGACAACACTGAAGCTTTCTTT. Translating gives CASSLDVTDNTEAFF. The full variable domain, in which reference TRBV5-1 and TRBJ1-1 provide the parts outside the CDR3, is KAGVTQTPRYLIKTRGQQVTLSCSPISGHRSVSWYQQTPGQGLQFLFEYFSETQRNKGNFPGRFSGRQFSNSRSEMNVSTLELGDSALYLCASSLDVTDNTEAFFGQGTRLTVV.